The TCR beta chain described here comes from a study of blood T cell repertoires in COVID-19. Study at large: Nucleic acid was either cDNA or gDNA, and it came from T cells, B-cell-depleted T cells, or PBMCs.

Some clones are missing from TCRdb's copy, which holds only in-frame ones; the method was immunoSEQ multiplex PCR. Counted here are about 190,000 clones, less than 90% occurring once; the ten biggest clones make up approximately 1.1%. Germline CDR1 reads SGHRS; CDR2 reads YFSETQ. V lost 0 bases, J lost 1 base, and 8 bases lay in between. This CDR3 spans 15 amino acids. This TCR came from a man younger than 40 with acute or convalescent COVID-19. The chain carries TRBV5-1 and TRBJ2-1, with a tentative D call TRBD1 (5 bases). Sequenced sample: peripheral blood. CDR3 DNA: TGCGCCAGCAGCTTGGAGTCAGGGTCCTACAATGAGCAGTTCTTC. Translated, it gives CASSLESGSYNEQFF.